This T cell receptor beta chain was found in a study of T-cell memory formation after mild COVID-19 (dated by TCRdb to the early 2020s). Some background on the complete study: Most TCR sequence clusters were specific to one of the two donors. The cohort comprised two young, previously healthy adult volunteers, one female and one male. In a couple of donors, T-cell clones that expanded and contracted after mild COVID-19 were tracked by sequencing TCRalpha and TCRbeta repertoires over time.

Ficoll-Paque density gradient centrifugation was the method used to isolate PBMCs. The CDR3 has 12 amino acids, counting the end cysteine and phenylalanine. CDR3 DNA is the only sequence kept; it has 36 bases, read in frame from the first base. According to the germline V gene, CDR1 reads SQVTM and CDR2 reads ANQGSEA. V drops 8 bases and J drops 1 base, leaving 11 bases in between. The instrument given in TCRdb is Illumina NovaSeq 6000. TCRalpha and TCRbeta cDNA libraries were built by 5'RACE with constant-segment primers, adding sample barcodes and unique molecular identifiers. Trizol reagent was used to extract RNA from every sample. Libraries were amplified in two PCR steps, with a second sample barcode and Illumina TruSeq adapters added in the second step. Sequencing of libraries was performed on an Illumina NovaSeq with 2 x 150 bp paired-end reads. From the authors' description of their analysis: With migec v1.2.7, reads were demultiplexed and then collapsed into UMI-guided consensus sequences. Using mixcr v2.1.11, UMI consensuses were aligned to TRA and TRB V and J templates and then assembled into clonotypes. Expanded or contracted clonotypes were those called significant by both edgeR and NoisET, with noise models trained on biological replicates. For edgeR calls, the cutoffs were a false discovery rate-adjusted p below 0.01 and a log2 fold-change threshold of 1. PCA with hierarchical clustering of max-normalized trajectories of the 1000 most abundant clonotypes was used as exploratory dynamics analysis. Separately sequenced CD4+ and CD8+ repertoires were used to assign a CD4 or CD8 phenotype to each responding clone. TCRdb applied fastp at Q25 and MiXCR to the public reads, then kept only in-frame beta chains. Every entry covers one CDR3 protein and lists the most common genes and DNA from its rows. TCRdb's processing, not the authors' own work, is the source of the V and J calls. This sample has approximately 300,000 distinct CDR3 sequences in its table, and about 15% of those were observed once. Approximately 20% of the sample belongs to the ten largest clones.

This clonotype was seen only a few times. The antigen it recognizes is unknown. No qualities accompany the bases; no much larger clone lies one base away. What the study reported, not specific to this receptor: Contracting CD4+ clones were located mainly in the CM and EM memory subsets, whereas CD8+ clones were found to be enriched in EMRA. The study included only a couple of mild cases, and larger cohorts that include severe cases with pre-infection samples were judged to be necessary. Clones that contracted from day 15 to 85 showed balanced CD4/CD8 phenotypes, whereas a second wave of clones that expanded from day 15 to 37 leaned towards CD4+. Some responding clones were found in pre-infection memory, which suggests that pre-existing cross-reactive memory T cells took part in the SARS-CoV-2 response. SARS-CoV-2 specificity of the second-wave clones peaking on day 37 was not confirmed.

Sequencing was performed on PBMCs or a T cell subset sorted from them (not recorded which). This chain joins TRBV29-1 to TRBJ2-5, and TRBD1 may be the D gene, going by 5 matching bases. This clonotype was obtained from a young man who had mild COVID-19 (a few samples of this study predate the infection). The sample titles of this study are shuffled in the database, so cell type and time point are left out; the donor was told from shared clones. For the CDR3, the sequence is CSSSRAQETQYF. The sequence in DNA is TGCAGCTCCTCCAGGGCCCAAGAGACCCAGTACTTC. Joined to the reference TRBV29-1 and TRBJ2-5 proteins, this CDR3 gives the full variable domain: SAVISQKPSRDICQRGTSLTIQCQVDSQVTMMFWYRQQPGQSLTLIATANQGSEATYESGFVIDKFPISRPNLTFSTLTVSNMSPEDSSIYLCSSSRAQETQYFGPGTRLLVL.